This is a list of T cell receptor beta chains from one sample in a study of memory B cells and T cells in multiple sclerosis. Here immunoSEQ multiplex PCR was the method, and the copy in TCRdb shows in-frame clones only, minus some. The profile covers about 46,000 clones, with roughly 87% appearing a single time and 1.1% taken by the ten largest. These TCRs' antigens remain unknown. Sequenced sample: PBMCs from blood kept in culture. These receptor sequences come from a human donor with multiple sclerosis. Both conserved end residues are part of each CDR3. The order of the fields is CDR3 protein, clone size, D gene, J gene, V gene. The D gene is left open where the match is weak. Some rows mark clone size as missing; the rest say once, few, many or name a class of expanded clone.

CDR3aa: CASSMGISNQPQHF
abundance: .
d_gene: .
j_gene: TRBJ1-5
v_gene: TRBV19

CDR3aa: CASIRTGNTEAFF
abundance: .
d_gene: TRBD1
j_gene: TRBJ1-1
v_gene: TRBV2

CDR3aa: CASFQPGQGLPFF
abundance: once
d_gene: TRBD1
j_gene: TRBJ1-1
v_gene: TRBV29-1

CDR3aa: CASSEFGTSFYEQYF
abundance: .
d_gene: TRBD2
j_gene: TRBJ2-7
v_gene: TRBV10-1

CDR3aa: CASSLGARRLAGGKNIQYF
abundance: .
d_gene: TRBD2
j_gene: TRBJ2-4
v_gene: TRBV7-2

CDR3aa: CASRPLSSYNEQFF
abundance: .
d_gene: .
j_gene: TRBJ2-1
v_gene: TRBV9

CDR3aa: CASSNRDRNTEAFF
abundance: once
d_gene: .
j_gene: TRBJ1-1
v_gene: TRBV5-8

CDR3aa: CASSPFGVGAGTEAFF
abundance: .
d_gene: .
j_gene: TRBJ1-1
v_gene: TRBV18

CDR3aa: CSAYGGGGYTF
abundance: .
d_gene: .
j_gene: TRBJ1-2
v_gene: TRBV20-1

CDR3aa: CASSDRGREKLFF
abundance: .
d_gene: TRBD1
j_gene: TRBJ1-4
v_gene: TRBV6-5

CDR3aa: CASSYTGGHGYTF
abundance: .
d_gene: TRBD1
j_gene: TRBJ1-2
v_gene: TRBV10-1

CDR3aa: CASSLYYGYTF
abundance: .
d_gene: .
j_gene: TRBJ1-2
v_gene: TRBV7-9

CDR3aa: CASSLFGGRASTDTQYF
abundance: .
d_gene: TRBD2
j_gene: TRBJ2-3
v_gene: TRBV5-1

CDR3aa: CASSFTTGNAPQHF
abundance: .
d_gene: TRBD1
j_gene: TRBJ1-5
v_gene: TRBV6-5

CDR3aa: CASSPGGINEQFF
abundance: .
d_gene: TRBD2
j_gene: TRBJ2-1
v_gene: TRBV7-3

CDR3aa: CASRPKMGGGTPYEQYF
abundance: .
d_gene: .
j_gene: TRBJ2-7
v_gene: TRBV2

CDR3aa: CASSKTGPNQPQHF
abundance: .
d_gene: .
j_gene: TRBJ1-5
v_gene: TRBV5-1

CDR3aa: CASSIRTDSNQPQHF
abundance: .
d_gene: .
j_gene: TRBJ1-5
v_gene: TRBV19

CDR3aa: CASSLAEGGEQYF
abundance: .
d_gene: .
j_gene: TRBJ2-7
v_gene: TRBV7-9

CDR3aa: CASSVQGGFGNTIYF
abundance: .
d_gene: .
j_gene: TRBJ1-3
v_gene: TRBV6-1

CDR3aa: CASMIGTGVFHEQYF
abundance: .
d_gene: TRBD1
j_gene: TRBJ2-7
v_gene: TRBV6-1

CDR3aa: CSVSDRRNTEAFF
abundance: once
d_gene: .
j_gene: TRBJ1-1
v_gene: TRBV29-1

CDR3aa: CASSLLRQGANNSPLHF
abundance: .
d_gene: TRBD1
j_gene: TRBJ1-6
v_gene: TRBV5-8

CDR3aa: CASSLGRGNFNSPLHF
abundance: few
d_gene: .
j_gene: TRBJ1-6
v_gene: TRBV5-6

CDR3aa: CASSLGGVLNTEAFF
abundance: .
d_gene: .
j_gene: TRBJ1-1
v_gene: TRBV7-2

CDR3aa: CASLRTANTEAFF
abundance: .
d_gene: .
j_gene: TRBJ1-1
v_gene: TRBV28

CDR3aa: CASSYRWGGGTGELFF
abundance: .
d_gene: .
j_gene: TRBJ2-2
v_gene: TRBV6-6

CDR3aa: CASSLSGYEQYF
abundance: few
d_gene: .
j_gene: TRBJ2-7
v_gene: TRBV7-9

CDR3aa: CASSRFSGGTSSYNEQFF
abundance: .
d_gene: TRBD2
j_gene: TRBJ2-1
v_gene: TRBV27

CDR3aa: CASSQTGSRTYNQPQHF
abundance: .
d_gene: .
j_gene: TRBJ1-5
v_gene: TRBV14

CDR3aa: CASSVMGTPYEQYF
abundance: .
d_gene: .
j_gene: TRBJ2-7
v_gene: TRBV9

CDR3aa: CASSLDRGPGELFF
abundance: .
d_gene: .
j_gene: TRBJ2-2
v_gene: TRBV11-2

CDR3aa: CASSPNGGVYEQYF
abundance: .
d_gene: .
j_gene: TRBJ2-7
v_gene: TRBV5-1

CDR3aa: CSVEGYEQYF
abundance: .
d_gene: .
j_gene: TRBJ2-7
v_gene: TRBV20-1

CDR3aa: CASSSPFSTDTQYF
abundance: once
d_gene: .
j_gene: TRBJ2-3
v_gene: TRBV7-6

CDR3aa: CASSLDGAFDLYEQYF
abundance: .
d_gene: .
j_gene: TRBJ2-7
v_gene: TRBV11-2

CDR3aa: CASSQAASGGEQYF
abundance: .
d_gene: TRBD2
j_gene: TRBJ2-7
v_gene: TRBV4-1

CDR3aa: CASKFNPGRISGANVLTF
abundance: .
d_gene: .
j_gene: TRBJ2-6
v_gene: TRBV28

CDR3aa: CASSLTPGVDTQYF
abundance: .
d_gene: .
j_gene: TRBJ2-3
v_gene: TRBV7-6

CDR3aa: CASSLAGYTGELFF
abundance: few
d_gene: .
j_gene: TRBJ2-2
v_gene: TRBV7-7

CDR3aa: CAWSNTGAQPQHF
abundance: .
d_gene: TRBD1
j_gene: TRBJ1-5
v_gene: TRBV30

CDR3aa: CSVPQGVEAFF
abundance: .
d_gene: .
j_gene: TRBJ1-1
v_gene: TRBV29-1

CDR3aa: CASSLLGAKEKLFF
abundance: .
d_gene: .
j_gene: TRBJ1-4
v_gene: TRBV6-6

CDR3aa: CAWSVTGRGNTIYF
abundance: .
d_gene: .
j_gene: TRBJ1-3
v_gene: TRBV30

CDR3aa: CSAEMAGEEQYF
abundance: .
d_gene: TRBD2
j_gene: TRBJ2-7
v_gene: TRBV29-1